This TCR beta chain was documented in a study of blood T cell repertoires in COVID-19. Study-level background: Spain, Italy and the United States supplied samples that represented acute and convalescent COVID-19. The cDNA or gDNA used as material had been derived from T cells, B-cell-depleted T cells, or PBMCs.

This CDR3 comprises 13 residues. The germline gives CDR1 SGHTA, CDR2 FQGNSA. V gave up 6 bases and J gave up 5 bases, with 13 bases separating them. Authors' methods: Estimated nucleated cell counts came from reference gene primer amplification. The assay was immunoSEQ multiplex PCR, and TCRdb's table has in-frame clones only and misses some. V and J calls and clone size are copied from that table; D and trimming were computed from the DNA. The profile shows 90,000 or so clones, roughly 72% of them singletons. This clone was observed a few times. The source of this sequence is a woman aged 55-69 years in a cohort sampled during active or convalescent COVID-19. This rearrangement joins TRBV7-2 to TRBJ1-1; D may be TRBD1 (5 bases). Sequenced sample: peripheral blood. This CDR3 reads CASSHNRGTEAFF. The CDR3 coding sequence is TGTGCCAGCAGTCATAACCGGGGGACTGAAGCTTTCTTT.